Sequencing of this T cell receptor beta chain was carried out in a study of cytomegalovirus exposure and HLA in healthy donors. Whole-study context: HLA-typed donors were the source of about 81 million unique TCRs held in an early data release.

Vbeta (60) and Jbeta (13) primers were used in the PCR. Profiling relied on immunoSEQ multiplex PCR, and the TCRdb table lists in-frame clones only, not all of them. The sample gives some 110,000 clones, 65% to 90% of which show up once; 3.9% is in the top ten. As for this clone: Its antigen is unknown.

V lost 6 bases and J lost 2; bases outside the gene matches: 8. The CDR3 sequence is 15 residues long. Germline CDR1 SGHTA, CDR2 FQGNSA. Study-wide results and limits: Common viral pathogens (according to a later analysis) appeared linked to several of the most significant clusters.

The V and J genes are TRBV7-2 and TRBJ2-3; 7 bases map to TRBD1. The specimen was PBMCs. The origin of this receptor is a woman aged 30 to 39 in good health and CMV-seronegative. CDR3 protein: CASRHTGAITDTQYF. CDR3 DNA sequence: TGTGCCAGCAGGCACACAGGGGCCATCACAGATACGCAGTATTTT.